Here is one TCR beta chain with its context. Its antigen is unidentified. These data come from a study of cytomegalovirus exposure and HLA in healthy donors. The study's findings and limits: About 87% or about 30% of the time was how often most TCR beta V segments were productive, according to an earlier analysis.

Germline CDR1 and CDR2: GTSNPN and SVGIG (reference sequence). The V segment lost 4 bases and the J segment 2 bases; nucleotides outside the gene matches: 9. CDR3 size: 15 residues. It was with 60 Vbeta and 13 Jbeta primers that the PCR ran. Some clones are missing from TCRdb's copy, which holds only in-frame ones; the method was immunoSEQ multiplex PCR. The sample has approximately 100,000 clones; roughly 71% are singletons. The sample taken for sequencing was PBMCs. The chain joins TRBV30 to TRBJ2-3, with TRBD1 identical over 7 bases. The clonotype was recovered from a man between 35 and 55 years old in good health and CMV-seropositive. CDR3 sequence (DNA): TGTGCCTGGAAGGGGGCCTCAAAGAACACAGATACGCAGTATTTT. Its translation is CAWKGASKNTDTQYF.